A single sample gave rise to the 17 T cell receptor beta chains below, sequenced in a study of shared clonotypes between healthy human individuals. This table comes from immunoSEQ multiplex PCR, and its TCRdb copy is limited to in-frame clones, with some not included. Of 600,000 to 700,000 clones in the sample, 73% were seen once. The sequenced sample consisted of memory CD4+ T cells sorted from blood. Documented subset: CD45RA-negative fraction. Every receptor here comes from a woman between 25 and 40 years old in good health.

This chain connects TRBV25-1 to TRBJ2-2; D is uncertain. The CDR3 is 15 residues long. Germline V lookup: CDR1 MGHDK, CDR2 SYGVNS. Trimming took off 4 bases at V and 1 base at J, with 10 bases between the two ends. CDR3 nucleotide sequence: TGTGCCAGCAGTGGGATAGCCGGGAACACCGGGGAGCTGTTTTTT. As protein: CASSGIAGNTGELFF.

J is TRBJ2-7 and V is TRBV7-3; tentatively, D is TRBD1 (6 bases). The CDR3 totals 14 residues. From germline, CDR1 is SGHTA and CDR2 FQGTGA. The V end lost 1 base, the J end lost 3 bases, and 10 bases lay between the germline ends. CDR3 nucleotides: TGTGCCAGCAGCTTAAACAGGGACCACTACGAGCAGTACTTC. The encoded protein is CASSLNRDHYEQYF.

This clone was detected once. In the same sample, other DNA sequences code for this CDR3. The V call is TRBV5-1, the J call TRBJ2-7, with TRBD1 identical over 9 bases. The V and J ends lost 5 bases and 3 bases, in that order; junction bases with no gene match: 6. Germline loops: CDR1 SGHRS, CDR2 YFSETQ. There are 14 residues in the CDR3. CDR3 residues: CASSSGTGFYEQYF. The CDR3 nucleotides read TGCGCCAGCAGTTCCGGGACAGGGTTCTACGAGCAGTACTTC.

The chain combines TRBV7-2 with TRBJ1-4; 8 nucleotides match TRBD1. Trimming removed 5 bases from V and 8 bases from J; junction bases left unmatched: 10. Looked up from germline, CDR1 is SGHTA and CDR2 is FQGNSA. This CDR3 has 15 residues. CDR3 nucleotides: TGTGCCAGCAGCCCGACGGGACAGGAGTTCGAAAAACTGTTTTTT. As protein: CASSPTGQEFEKLFF. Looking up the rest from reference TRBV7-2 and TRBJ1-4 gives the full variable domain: GAGVSQSPSNKVTEKGKDVELRCDPISGHTALYWYRQSLGQGLEFLIYFQGNSAPDKSGLPSDRFSAERTGGSVSTLTIQRTQQEDSAVYLCASSPTGQEFEKLFFGSGTQLSVL.

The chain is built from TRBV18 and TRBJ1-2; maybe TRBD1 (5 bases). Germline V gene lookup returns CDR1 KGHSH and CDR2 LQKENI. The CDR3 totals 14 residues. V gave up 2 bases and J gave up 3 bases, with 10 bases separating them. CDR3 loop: CASSPEGEDYGYTF. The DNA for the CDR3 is TGTGCCAGCTCACCAGAAGGGGAGGACTATGGCTACACCTTC.

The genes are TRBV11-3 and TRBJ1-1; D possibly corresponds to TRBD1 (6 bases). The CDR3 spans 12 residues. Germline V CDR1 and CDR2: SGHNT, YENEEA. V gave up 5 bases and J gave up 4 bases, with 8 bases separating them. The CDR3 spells CASSTTGTEAFF. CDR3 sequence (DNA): TGTGCCAGCAGCACGACAGGCACTGAAGCTTTCTTT.

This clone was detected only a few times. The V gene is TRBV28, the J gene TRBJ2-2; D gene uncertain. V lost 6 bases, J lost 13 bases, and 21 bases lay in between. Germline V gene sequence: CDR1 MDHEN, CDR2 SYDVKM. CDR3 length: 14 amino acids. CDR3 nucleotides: TGTGCCAGCAGCCGGGCCTCAGGAACATTCGGGCTGTTTTTT. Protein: CASSRASGTFGLFF.

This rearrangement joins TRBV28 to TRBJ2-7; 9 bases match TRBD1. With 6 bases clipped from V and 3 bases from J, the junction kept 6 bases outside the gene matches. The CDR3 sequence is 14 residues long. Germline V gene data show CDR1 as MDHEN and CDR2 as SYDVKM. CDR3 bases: TGTGCCAGCAGGGACAGGGGTAGAAGCTACGAGCAGTACTTC. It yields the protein CASRDRGRSYEQYF.

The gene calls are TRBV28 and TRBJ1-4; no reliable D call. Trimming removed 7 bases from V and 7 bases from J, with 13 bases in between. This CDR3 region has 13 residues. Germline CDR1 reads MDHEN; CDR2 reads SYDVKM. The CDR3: CASTLSSAEKLFF. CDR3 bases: TGTGCCAGCACCCTCAGCTCGGCTGAAAAACTGTTTTTT.

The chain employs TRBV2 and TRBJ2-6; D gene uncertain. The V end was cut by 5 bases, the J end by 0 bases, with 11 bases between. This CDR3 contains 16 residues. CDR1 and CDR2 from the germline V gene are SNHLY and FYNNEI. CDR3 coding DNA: TGTGCCAGCAGTCAAAAAAGGTTCTCTGGGGCCAACGTCCTGACTTTC. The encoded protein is CASSQKRFSGANVLTF.

Written as DNA, the CDR3 is TGTGCCAGCGTAGGCGGGACGGGGGAGCTGTTTTTT. It yields the protein CASVGGTGELFF. The chain combines TRBV6-5 with TRBJ2-2, with a tentative D call TRBD2 (6 bases). CDR1 MNHEY and CDR2 SVGAGI come from the germline V gene. Trimming took 8 bases from V and 8 from J, leaving 12 bases between them. This CDR3 region has 12 residues.

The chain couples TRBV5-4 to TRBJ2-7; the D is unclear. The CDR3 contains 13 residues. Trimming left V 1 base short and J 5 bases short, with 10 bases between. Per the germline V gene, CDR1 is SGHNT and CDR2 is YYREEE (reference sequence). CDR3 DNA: TGTGCCAGCAGCTTGTCTCTGGACGACGAGCAGTACTTC. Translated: CASSLSLDDEQYF. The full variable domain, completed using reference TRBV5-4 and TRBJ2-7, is ETGVTQSPTHLIKTRGQQVTLRCSSQSGHNTVSWYQQALGQGPQFIFQYYREEENGRGNFPPRFSGLQFPNYSSELNVNALELDDSALYLCASSLSLDDEQYFGPGTRLTVT.

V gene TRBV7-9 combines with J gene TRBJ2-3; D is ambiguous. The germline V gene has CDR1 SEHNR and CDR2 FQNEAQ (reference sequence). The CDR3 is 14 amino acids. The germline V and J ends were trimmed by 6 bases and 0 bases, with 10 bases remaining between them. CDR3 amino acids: CASRKATSTDTQYF. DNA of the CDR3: TGTGCCAGCAGGAAAGCGACTAGCACAGATACGCAGTATTTT. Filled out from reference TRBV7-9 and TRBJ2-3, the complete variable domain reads DTGVSQNPRHKITKRGQNVTFRCDPISEHNRLYWYRQTLGQGPEFLTYFQNEAQLEKSRLLSDRFSAERPKGSFSTLEIQRTEQGDSAMYLCASRKATSTDTQYFGPGTRLTVL.

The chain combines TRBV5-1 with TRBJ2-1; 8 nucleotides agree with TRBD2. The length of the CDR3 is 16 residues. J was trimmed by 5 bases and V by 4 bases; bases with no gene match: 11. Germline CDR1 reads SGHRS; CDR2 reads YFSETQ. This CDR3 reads CASSDLAGLTDNEQFF. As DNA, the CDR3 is TGCGCCAGCAGCGACTTAGCGGGACTGACAGACAATGAGCAGTTCTTC.

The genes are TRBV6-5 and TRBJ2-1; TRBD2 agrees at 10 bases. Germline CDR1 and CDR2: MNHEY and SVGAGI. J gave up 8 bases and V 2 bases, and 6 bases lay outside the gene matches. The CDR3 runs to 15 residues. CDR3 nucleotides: TGTGCCAGCAGTTACACTAGCGGGAACGTCCATGAGCAGTTCTTC. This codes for CASSYTSGNVHEQFF.

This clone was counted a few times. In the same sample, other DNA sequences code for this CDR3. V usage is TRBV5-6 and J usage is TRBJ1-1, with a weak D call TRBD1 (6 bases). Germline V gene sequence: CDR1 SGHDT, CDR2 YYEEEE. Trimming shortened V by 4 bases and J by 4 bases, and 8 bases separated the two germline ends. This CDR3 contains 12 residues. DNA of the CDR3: TGTGCCAGCAGCCTCAGGGGCACTGAAGCTTTCTTT. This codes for CASSLRGTEAFF.

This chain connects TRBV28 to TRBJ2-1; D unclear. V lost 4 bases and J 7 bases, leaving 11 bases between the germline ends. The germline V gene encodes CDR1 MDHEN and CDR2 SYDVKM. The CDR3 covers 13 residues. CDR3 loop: CASSSYLLNEQFF. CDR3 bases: TGTGCCAGCAGTTCTTACCTACTGAATGAGCAGTTCTTC.